This T cell receptor (beta chain) was sequenced during a study of blood T cell repertoires in COVID-19. For the study at large: The study drew acute and convalescent COVID-19 samples from the United States, Italy and Spain.

Germline V gene sequence: CDR1 SGHRS, CDR2 YFSETQ. V lost 6 bases, J lost 4 bases, and 14 bases lay in between. The CDR3 consists of 14 residues. As processed by the authors: Amplification with reference gene primers provided the estimates of nucleated cell counts. Sequenced by immunoSEQ multiplex PCR; TCRdb stores in-frame clones only, minus some. Clone size and the V and J calls come from that table; the DNA yielded D and trimming. The profile shows fewer than 250,000 clones, under 95% of them singletons. The origin of this receptor is a young man with acute or convalescent COVID-19. Sequencing was done on a sample of peripheral blood. The chain recombines TRBV5-1 with TRBJ1-3, with D possibly being TRBD1 (6 bases). The CDR3 DNA is TGCGCCAGCACGGCGACAGGTTCCGGAAACACCATATATTTT. This sequence encodes CASTATGSGNTIYF. The full variable domain, its missing parts supplied by reference TRBV5-1 and TRBJ1-3, is KAGVTQTPRYLIKTRGQQVTLSCSPISGHRSVSWYQQTPGQGLQFLFEYFSETQRNKGNFPGRFSGRQFSNSRSEMNVSTLELGDSALYLCASTATGSGNTIYFGEGSWLTVV.